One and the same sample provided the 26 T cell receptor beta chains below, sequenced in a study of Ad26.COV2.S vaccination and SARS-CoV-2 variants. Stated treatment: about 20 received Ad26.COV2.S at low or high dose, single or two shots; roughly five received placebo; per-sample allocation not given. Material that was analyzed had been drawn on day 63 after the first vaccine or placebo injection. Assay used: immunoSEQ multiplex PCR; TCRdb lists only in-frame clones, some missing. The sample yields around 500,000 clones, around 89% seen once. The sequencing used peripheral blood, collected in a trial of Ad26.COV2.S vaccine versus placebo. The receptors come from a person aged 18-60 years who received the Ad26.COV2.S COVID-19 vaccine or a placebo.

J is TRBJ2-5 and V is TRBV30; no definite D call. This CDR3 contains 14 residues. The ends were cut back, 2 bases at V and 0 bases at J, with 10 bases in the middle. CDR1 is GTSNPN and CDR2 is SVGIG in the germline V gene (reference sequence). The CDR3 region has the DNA TGTGCCTGGAGTCCCCCTAGGTACCAAGAGACCCAGTACTTC. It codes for CAWSPPRYQETQYF.

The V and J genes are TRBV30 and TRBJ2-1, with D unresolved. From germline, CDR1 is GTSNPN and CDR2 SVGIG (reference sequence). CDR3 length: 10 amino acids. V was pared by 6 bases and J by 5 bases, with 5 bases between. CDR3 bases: TGTGCCTGCGGCCACAATGAGCAGTTCTTC. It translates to CACGHNEQFF.

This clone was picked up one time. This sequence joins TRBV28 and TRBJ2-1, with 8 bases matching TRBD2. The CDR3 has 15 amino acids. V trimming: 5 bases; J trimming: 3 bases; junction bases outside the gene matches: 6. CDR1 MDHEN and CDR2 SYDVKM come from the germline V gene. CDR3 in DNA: TGTGCCAGCAGTAATAGCGGGGAGGGCTACAATGAGCAGTTCTTC. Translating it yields CASSNSGEGYNEQFF.

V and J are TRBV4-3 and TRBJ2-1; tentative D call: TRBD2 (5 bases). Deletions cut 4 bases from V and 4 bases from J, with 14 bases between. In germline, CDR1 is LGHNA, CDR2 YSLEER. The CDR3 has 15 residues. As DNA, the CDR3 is TGCGCCAGCAGCCTTGGACTGGAAGAATACAATGAGCAGTTCTTC. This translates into CASSLGLEEYNEQFF.

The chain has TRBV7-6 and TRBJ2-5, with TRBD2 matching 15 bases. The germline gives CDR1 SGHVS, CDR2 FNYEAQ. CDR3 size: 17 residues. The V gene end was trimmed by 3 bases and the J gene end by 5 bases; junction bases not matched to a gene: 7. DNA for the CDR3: TGTGCCAGCAGCTTCGGGACTAGCGGGGGGACGGGGGAGACCCAGTACTTC. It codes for CASSFGTSGGTGETQYF.

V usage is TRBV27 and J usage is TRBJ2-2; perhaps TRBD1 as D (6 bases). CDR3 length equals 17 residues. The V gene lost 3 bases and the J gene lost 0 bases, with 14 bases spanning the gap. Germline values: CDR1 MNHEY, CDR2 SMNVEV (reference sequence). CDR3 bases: TGTGCCAGCAGTTTTCGCGCGGACAGAGCGAACACCGGGGAGCTGTTTTTT. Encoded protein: CASSFRADRANTGELFF.

CDR3 DNA: TGTGCCAGCTCACTACTCGCGGGACAAACAACAACTAATGAAAAACTGTTTTTT. As protein: CASSLLAGQTTTNEKLFF. This chain joins TRBV18 and TRBJ1-4; D is perhaps TRBD1 (6 bases). Germline loops: CDR1 KGHSH, CDR2 LQKENI. The CDR3 consists of 18 residues. Trimming pared 4 bases from V and 0 bases from J, leaving 18 bases between.

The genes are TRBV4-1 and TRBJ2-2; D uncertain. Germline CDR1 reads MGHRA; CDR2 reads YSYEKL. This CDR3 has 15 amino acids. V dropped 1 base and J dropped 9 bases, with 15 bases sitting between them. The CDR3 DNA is TGCGCCAGCAGCCAAGGAGACAACCTCCCCCGGGAGCTGTTTTTT. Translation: CASSQGDNLPRELFF.

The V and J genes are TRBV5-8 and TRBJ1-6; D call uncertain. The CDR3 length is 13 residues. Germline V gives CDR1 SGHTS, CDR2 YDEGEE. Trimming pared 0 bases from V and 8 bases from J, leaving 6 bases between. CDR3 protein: CASSLGGYSPLHF. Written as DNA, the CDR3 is TGTGCCAGCAGCTTGGGGGGTTATTCACCCCTCCACTTT.

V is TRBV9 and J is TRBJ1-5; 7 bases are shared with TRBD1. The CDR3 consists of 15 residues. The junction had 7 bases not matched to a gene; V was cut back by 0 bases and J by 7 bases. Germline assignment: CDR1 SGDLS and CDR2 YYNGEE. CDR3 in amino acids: CASSVEGGSGQPQHF. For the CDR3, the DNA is TGTGCCAGCAGCGTAGAAGGGGGCTCGGGGCAGCCCCAGCATTTT. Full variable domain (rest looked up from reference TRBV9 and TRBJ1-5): DSGVTQTPKHLITATGQRVTLRCSPRSGDLSVYWYQQSLDQGLQFLIQYYNGEERAKGNILERFSAQQFPDLHSELNLSSLELGDSALYFCASSVEGGSGQPQHFGDGTRLSIL.

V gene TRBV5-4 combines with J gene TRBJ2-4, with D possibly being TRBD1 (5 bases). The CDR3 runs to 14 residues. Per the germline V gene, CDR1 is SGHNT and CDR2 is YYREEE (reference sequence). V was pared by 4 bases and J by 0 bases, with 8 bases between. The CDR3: CASSLTGAKNIQYF. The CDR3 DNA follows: TGTGCCAGCAGCCTAACAGGAGCCAAAAACATTCAGTACTTC.

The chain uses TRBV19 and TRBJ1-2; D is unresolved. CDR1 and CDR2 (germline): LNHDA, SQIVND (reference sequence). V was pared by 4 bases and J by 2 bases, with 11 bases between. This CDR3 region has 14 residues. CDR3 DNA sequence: TGTGCCAGTAGTAGGACCTCATTGAACTATGGCTACACCTTC. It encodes CASSRTSLNYGYTF.

The CDR3 loop reads CASSLGQGAGTEAFF. CDR3 sequence (DNA): TGCGCCAGCAGCTTAGGACAGGGGGCAGGCACTGAAGCTTTCTTT. The chain employs TRBV5-1 and TRBJ1-1, with 11 bases matching TRBD1. CDR3 length: 15 residues. Per the germline V gene, CDR1 is SGHRS and CDR2 is YFSETQ. Trimming cost V 2 bases and J 4 bases; bases outside gene matches: 4.

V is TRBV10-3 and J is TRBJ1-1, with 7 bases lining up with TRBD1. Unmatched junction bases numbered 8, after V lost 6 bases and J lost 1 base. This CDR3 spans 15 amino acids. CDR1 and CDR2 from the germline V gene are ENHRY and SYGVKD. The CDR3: CAISDSGTENTEAFF. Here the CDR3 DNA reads TGTGCCATCAGCGACTCCGGGACAGAGAACACTGAAGCTTTCTTT.

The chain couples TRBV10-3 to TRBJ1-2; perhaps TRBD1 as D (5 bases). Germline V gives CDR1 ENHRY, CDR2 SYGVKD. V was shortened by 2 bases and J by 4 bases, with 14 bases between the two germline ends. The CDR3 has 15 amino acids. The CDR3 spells CAISEGPLGGYGYTF. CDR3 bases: TGTGCCATCAGTGAGGGTCCACTTGGGGGCTATGGCTACACCTTC.

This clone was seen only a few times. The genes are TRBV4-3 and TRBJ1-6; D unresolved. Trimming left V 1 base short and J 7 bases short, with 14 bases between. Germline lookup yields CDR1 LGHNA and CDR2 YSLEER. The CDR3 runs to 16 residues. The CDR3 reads CASSQGLWALNSPLHF. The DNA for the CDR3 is TGCGCCAGCAGCCAAGGATTGTGGGCCCTCAATTCACCCCTCCACTTT.

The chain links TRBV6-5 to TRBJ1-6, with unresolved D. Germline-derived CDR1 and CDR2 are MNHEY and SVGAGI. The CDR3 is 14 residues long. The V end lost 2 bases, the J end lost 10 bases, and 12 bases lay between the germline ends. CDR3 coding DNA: TGTGCCAGCAGTTACACGGGAAACGGGTCACCCCTCCACTTT. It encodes CASSYTGNGSPLHF.

As DNA, the CDR3 is TGTGCCAGTAGTATACTGGCTGAGAGACTCTATGGCTACACCTTC. Its protein is CASSILAERLYGYTF. The rearrangement uses TRBV19 and TRBJ1-2; D is unresolved. Between the trimmed V and J ends, which lost 2 bases and 4 bases, there was a span of 14 bases. Per germline, CDR1 LNHDA and CDR2 SQIVND (reference sequence). The CDR3 contains 15 residues.

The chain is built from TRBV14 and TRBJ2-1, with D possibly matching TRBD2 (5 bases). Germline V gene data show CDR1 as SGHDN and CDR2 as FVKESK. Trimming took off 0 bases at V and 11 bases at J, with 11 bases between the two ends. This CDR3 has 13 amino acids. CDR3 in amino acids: CASSQDLPSQQFF. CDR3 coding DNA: TGTGCCAGCAGCCAAGATCTACCTAGCCAGCAGTTCTTC.

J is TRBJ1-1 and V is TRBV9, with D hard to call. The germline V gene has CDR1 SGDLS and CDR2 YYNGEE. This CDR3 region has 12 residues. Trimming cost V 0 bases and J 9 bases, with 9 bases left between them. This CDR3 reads CASSVEGGQAFF. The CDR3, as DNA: TGTGCCAGCAGCGTAGAAGGAGGACAAGCTTTCTTT. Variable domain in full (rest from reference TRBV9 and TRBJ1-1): DSGVTQTPKHLITATGQRVTLRCSPRSGDLSVYWYQQSLDQGLQFLIQYYNGEERAKGNILERFSAQQFPDLHSELNLSSLELGDSALYFCASSVEGGQAFFGQGTRLTVV.

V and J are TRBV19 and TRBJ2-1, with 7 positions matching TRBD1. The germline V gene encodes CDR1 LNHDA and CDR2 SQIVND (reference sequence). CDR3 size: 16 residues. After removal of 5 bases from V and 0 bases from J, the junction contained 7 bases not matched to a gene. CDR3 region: CASSSSDRSSYNEQFF. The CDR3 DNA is TGTGCCAGTAGTTCTTCGGACAGGAGCTCCTACAATGAGCAGTTCTTC. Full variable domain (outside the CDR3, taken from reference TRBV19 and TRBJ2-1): DGGITQSPKYLFRKEGQNVTLSCEQNLNHDAMYWYRQDPGQGLRLIYYSQIVNDFQKGDIAEGYSVSREKKESFPLTVTSAQKNPTAFYLCASSSSDRSSYNEQFFGPGTRLTVL.

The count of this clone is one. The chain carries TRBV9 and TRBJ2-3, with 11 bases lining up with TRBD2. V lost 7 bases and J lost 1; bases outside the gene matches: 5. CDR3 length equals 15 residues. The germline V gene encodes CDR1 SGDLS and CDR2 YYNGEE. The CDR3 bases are TGTGCCAGCGCCGTAGCGGGAGGGCGCACAGATACGCAGTATTTT. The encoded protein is CASAVAGGRTDTQYF. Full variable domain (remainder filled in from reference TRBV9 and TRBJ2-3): DSGVTQTPKHLITATGQRVTLRCSPRSGDLSVYWYQQSLDQGLQFLIQYYNGEERAKGNILERFSAQQFPDLHSELNLSSLELGDSALYFCASAVAGGRTDTQYFGPGTRLTVL.

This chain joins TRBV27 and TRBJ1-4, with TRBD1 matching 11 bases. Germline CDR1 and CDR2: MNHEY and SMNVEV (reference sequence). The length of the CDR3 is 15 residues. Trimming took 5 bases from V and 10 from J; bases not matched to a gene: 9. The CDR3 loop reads CASSPPGQGGLKLFF. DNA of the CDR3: TGTGCCAGCAGTCCACCGGGACAGGGGGGATTAAAACTGTTTTTT.

The CDR3 spells CATRDELAAYNEQFF. DNA for the CDR3: TGTGCCACCAGGGATGAACTAGCGGCCTACAATGAGCAGTTCTTC. The chain recombines TRBV15 with TRBJ2-1; TRBD2 matches 8 bases. The length of the CDR3 is 15 residues. Per germline, CDR1 LNHNV and CDR2 YYDKDF (reference sequence). V lost 6 bases and J lost 2; bases outside the gene matches: 6.

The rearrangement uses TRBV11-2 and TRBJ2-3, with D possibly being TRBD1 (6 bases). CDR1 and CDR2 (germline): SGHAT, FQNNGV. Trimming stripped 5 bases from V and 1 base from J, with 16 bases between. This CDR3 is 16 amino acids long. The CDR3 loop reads CASSHRAVLGTDTQYF. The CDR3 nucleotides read TGTGCCAGCAGCCACAGGGCGGTTTTGGGCACAGATACGCAGTATTTT.

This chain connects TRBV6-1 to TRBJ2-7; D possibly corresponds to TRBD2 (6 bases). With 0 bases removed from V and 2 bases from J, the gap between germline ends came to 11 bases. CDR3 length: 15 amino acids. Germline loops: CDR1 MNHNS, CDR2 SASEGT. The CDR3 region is CASSEAGRTTYEQYF. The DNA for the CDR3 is TGTGCCAGCAGTGAAGCAGGACGGACTACCTACGAGCAGTACTTC.